Below are 32 T cell receptor beta chains sequenced from a single sample in a study of immune cell composition in non-small cell lung cancer. Normal lung was taken at the farthest possible site, at least 3 cm from tumour. Measured with immunoSEQ multiplex PCR; TCRdb has only the in-frame clones, and not every one. The sample lists some 2,000 clones, approximately 69% seen once, with around 15% in the top ten. Sample: non-adjacent lung tissue. These receptors originate from a human donor with non-small cell lung cancer.

In its sample, this clone ranks as large. This chain uses TRBV21-1 with TRBJ1-2; TRBD1, the D gene given by the table, was not confirmed from the DNA. TRBV21-1 represents a pseudogene. This CDR3 is built from 17 residues. The CDR3 DNA reads as TGTGCCAGCAGCCAAAGCAGGGCGTACGACAGGGACTATGGCTACACCTTC. This gives the protein CASSQSRAYDRDYGYTF.

The rearrangement uses TRBV5-8 and TRBJ1-2; possibly TRBD1 for D (5 bases). V lost 2 bases and J lost 4, with 12 bases in between. This CDR3 is 14 amino acids long. Germline V lookup: CDR1 SGHTS, CDR2 YDEGEE. The CDR3 loop is CASSFGRGVYGYTF. The CDR3 DNA reads as TGTGCCAGCAGCTTCGGACGGGGGGTCTATGGCTACACCTTC.

The chain is built from TRBV6-1 and TRBJ1-6; no definite D call. Trimming shortened V by 6 bases and J by 7 bases, and 10 bases separated the two germline ends. Germline-derived CDR1 and CDR2 are MNHNS and SASEGT. This CDR3 is 13 amino acids long. Here the CDR3 DNA reads TGTGCCAGCAGGCCCCCGGGGAATTCACCCCTCCACTTT. It encodes CASRPPGNSPLHF.

This clone appeared a few times. V and J are TRBV19 and TRBJ1-5; TRBD1 might be the D (5 bases). From germline, CDR1 is LNHDA and CDR2 SQIVND (reference sequence). CDR3 length: 15 amino acids. Trimming removed 4 bases from V and 3 bases from J, with 13 bases in between. The CDR3 protein is CASSTPGLINQPQHF. DNA for the CDR3: TGTGCCAGTAGTACACCGGGACTAATCAATCAGCCCCAGCATTTT.

The genes are TRBV19 and TRBJ1-1, with 10 nucleotides matching TRBD1. Trimming cost V 3 bases and J 8 bases; bases outside gene matches: 3. CDR3 length equals 13 residues. Per germline, CDR1 LNHDA and CDR2 SQIVND (reference sequence). CDR3: CASSILTGGEAFF. DNA for the CDR3: TGTGCCAGTAGTATCTTGACAGGGGGCGAAGCTTTCTTT.

The CDR3 region is CASSFGGEDGYTF. In DNA, the CDR3 is TGTGCCAGCAGCTTTGGAGGCGAGGATGGCTACACCTTC. This sequence joins TRBV7-9 and TRBJ1-2; no definite D call. Per the germline V gene, CDR1 is SEHNR and CDR2 is FQNEAQ (reference sequence). V gave up 3 bases and J gave up 6 bases, with 11 bases separating them. The length of the CDR3 is 13 residues.

A word on this clone: This may be a read error, as it is one base from a much larger clone. Different DNA sequences within this sample yield the same CDR3. V and J are TRBV19 and TRBJ1-1; D is perhaps TRBD1 (6 bases). The CDR3 is 13 residues long. CDR1 LNHDA and CDR2 SQIVND come from the germline V gene (reference sequence). Trimming took 8 bases from V and 2 from J, leaving 12 bases between them. In DNA, the CDR3 is TGTGCCAGTTCGGACAGACTTAACACTGAAGCTTTCTTT. Its translation is CASSDRLNTEAFF.

This clone ranks as large. The V call is TRBV2, the J call TRBJ2-2, with D possibly being TRBD2 (6 bases). Germline lookup yields CDR1 SNHLY and CDR2 FYNNEI. The CDR3 runs to 15 residues. The germline V and J ends were trimmed by 6 bases and 0 bases, with 11 bases remaining between them. CDR3 bases: TGTGCCAGCAGCCGGGACTTCTCGAACACCGGGGAGCTGTTTTTT. Translating it yields CASSRDFSNTGELFF.

CDR3 DNA sequence: TGTGCCAGCAGCTTTAAGATGTTCGAGGGATCGGGCAAAAACATTCAGTACTTC. Its protein product is CASSFKMFEGSGKNIQYF. V usage is TRBV5-8 and J usage is TRBJ2-4, with TRBD2 as a possible D gene (5 bases). The CDR3 sequence is 18 residues long. Germline values: CDR1 SGHTS, CDR2 YDEGEE. Between the trimmed V and J ends, which lost 2 bases and 3 bases, there was a span of 21 bases. The full variable domain, with the rest looked up from reference TRBV5-8 and TRBJ2-4, is EAGVTQSPTHLIKTRGQQATLRCSPISGHTSVYWYQQALGLGLQFLLWYDEGEERNRGNFPPRFSGRQFPNYSSELNVNALELEDSALYLCASSFKMFEGSGKNIQYFGAGTRLSVL.

The V gene is TRBV9, the J gene TRBJ2-3; 11 bases are a match to TRBD2. CDR3 size: 18 residues. CDR1 and CDR2 (germline): SGDLS, YYNGEE. V was pared by 1 base and J by 1 base, with 8 bases of the junction left unmatched. CDR3 region: CASSVSSTSGGRTDTQYF. In nucleotides, the CDR3 is TGTGCCAGCAGCGTAAGTAGTACTAGCGGGGGCCGCACAGATACGCAGTATTTT.

The V call is TRBV5-4, the J call TRBJ1-1, with a weak D call TRBD1 (5 bases). V shed 1 base and J shed 5 bases, with 12 bases lying between them. This CDR3 region has 14 residues. Germline lookup yields CDR1 SGHNT and CDR2 YYREEE (reference sequence). DNA for the CDR3: TGTGCCAGCAGCTTGATGGGACTTGCGACTGAAGCTTTCTTT. It translates to CASSLMGLATEAFF. Full variable domain (rest looked up from reference TRBV5-4 and TRBJ1-1): ETGVTQSPTHLIKTRGQQVTLRCSSQSGHNTVSWYQQALGQGPQFIFQYYREEENGRGNFPPRFSGLQFPNYSSELNVNALELDDSALYLCASSLMGLATEAFFGQGTRLTVV.

This clone appeared a few times. V gene TRBV29-1 combines with J gene TRBJ2-2; D is unclear. Germline loops: CDR1 SQVTM, CDR2 ANQGSEA. This CDR3 region has 12 residues. V was clipped by 7 bases and J by 1 base, with 7 bases between them. DNA of the CDR3: TGCAGCGCCAGATGGAACACCGGGGAGCTGTTTTTT. Protein: CSARWNTGELFF.

The chain combines TRBV9 with TRBJ2-2; D perhaps matches TRBD1 (6 bases). Between the trimmed V and J ends, which lost 5 bases and 2 bases, there was a span of 13 bases. CDR3 length: 15 amino acids. The germline V gene encodes CDR1 SGDLS and CDR2 YYNGEE. CDR3 nucleotides: TGTGCCAGCAGGGCAGGGGATATAAACACCGGGGAGCTGTTTTTT. Protein sequence: CASRAGDINTGELFF.

This rearrangement joins TRBV4-3 to TRBJ2-7, with D perhaps TRBD1 (6 bases). The germline V and J ends were trimmed by 4 bases and 4 bases, with 14 bases remaining between them. The CDR3 has 14 amino acids. Germline V gives CDR1 LGHNA, CDR2 YSLEER. The CDR3 DNA sequence: TGCGCCAGCAGCCGCGAAGGACAGCTATACGAGCAGTACTTC. Translation: CASSREGQLYEQYF.

This clone was detected only a few times. The chain joins TRBV7-9 to TRBJ1-4; 7 nucleotides agree with TRBD1. Germline V gene sequence: CDR1 SEHNR, CDR2 FQNEAQ (reference sequence). The CDR3 totals 14 residues. J gave up 8 bases and V 2 bases, and 5 bases lay outside the gene matches. The CDR3 spells CASSLFQGEEKLFF. The DNA of the CDR3 is TGTGCCAGCAGCTTATTCCAGGGGGAGGAAAAACTGTTTTTT.

The chain joins TRBV2 to TRBJ1-5; TRBD1 aligns across 7 bases. V shed 3 bases, J shed 5 bases, and the junction held 7 bases outside the gene matches. Germline V lookup: CDR1 SNHLY, CDR2 FYNNEI. This CDR3 is 15 amino acids long. DNA of the CDR3: TGTGCCAGCAGTGACGGCAGGGGGTACGATCAGCCCCAGCATTTT. Translated, it gives CASSDGRGYDQPQHF.

This chain uses TRBV4-3 with TRBJ1-6; D call uncertain. The germline gives CDR1 LGHNA, CDR2 YSLEER. CDR3 length: 17 residues. Trimming took 0 bases from V and 2 from J, leaving 11 bases between them. The CDR3 sequence: CASSQDNWGAYNSPLHF. CDR3 bases: TGCGCCAGCAGCCAAGATAACTGGGGAGCCTATAATTCACCCCTCCACTTT.

The chain couples TRBV29-1 to TRBJ2-2; a weak D match, TRBD1 (6 bases). Germline CDR1 is SQVTM and CDR2 is ANQGSEA. The CDR3 extends over 15 amino acids. V was cut by 7 bases and J by 5 bases, with 20 bases left in between. CDR3 in amino acids: CSAKTPGQETGELFF. The CDR3 DNA reads TGCAGCGCAAAAACACCGGGACAAGAAACCGGGGAGCTGTTTTTT.

This sequence joins TRBV5-1 and TRBJ1-2, with 7 nucleotides matching TRBD1. Looked up from germline, CDR1 is SGHRS and CDR2 is YFSETQ. The CDR3 has 13 amino acids. V dropped 5 bases and J dropped 7; count of bases not matched to a gene: 8. The CDR3 nucleotides read TGCGCCAGCAGACAAGACAGGGACCGTGGCTACACCTTC. It is translated as CASRQDRDRGYTF.

This clone was picked up a small number of times. This chain connects TRBV6-5 to TRBJ1-3; tentative D call: TRBD1 (5 bases). The V end was cut by 2 bases, the J end by 0 bases, with 11 bases between. Germline CDR1 MNHEY, CDR2 SVGAGI. The CDR3 totals 16 residues. The CDR3 reads CASSYEAGNSGNTIYF. For the CDR3, the DNA is TGTGCCAGCAGTTACGAGGCAGGGAACTCTGGAAACACCATATATTTT.

This sequence joins TRBV7-9 and TRBJ2-7; 7 bases align to TRBD1. This CDR3 contains 15 residues. CDR1 is SEHNR and CDR2 is FQNEAQ in the germline V gene (reference sequence). The ends lost 5 bases at V and 0 bases at J; junction bases unmatched: 7. This chain's CDR3 is CASSQQRGLSYEQYF. The CDR3 region has the DNA TGTGCCAGCAGCCAGCAGAGGGGGCTCTCCTACGAGCAGTACTTC. Looking up the rest from reference TRBV7-9 and TRBJ2-7 gives the full variable domain: DTGVSQNPRHKITKRGQNVTFRCDPISEHNRLYWYRQTLGQGPEFLTYFQNEAQLEKSRLLSDRFSAERPKGSFSTLEIQRTEQGDSAMYLCASSQQRGLSYEQYFGPGTRLTVT.

CDR3 bases: TGTGCCAGCAGCTCGACAGGGGCGGCCACTGAAGCTTTCTTT. This gives the protein CASSSTGAATEAFF. The V call is TRBV11-3, the J call TRBJ1-1; 8 bases map to TRBD1. The germline V gene has CDR1 SGHNT and CDR2 YENEEA. After removal of 4 bases from V and 4 bases from J, the junction contained 5 bases not matched to a gene. The CDR3 is 14 amino acids.

J is TRBJ2-7 and V is TRBV7-9; TRBD1 is a possible D gene (6 bases). The CDR3 has 14 amino acids. With 6 bases removed from V and 1 base from J, the gap between germline ends came to 13 bases. The germline CDR1 and CDR2 sequences are SEHNR and FQNEAQ (reference sequence). As DNA, the CDR3 is TGTGCCAGCAGGGATCCCACAGGGTCCTACGAGCAGTACTTC. Translating gives CASRDPTGSYEQYF. Based on the CDR3 plus reference TRBV7-9 and TRBJ2-7, the full variable domain is DTGVSQNPRHKITKRGQNVTFRCDPISEHNRLYWYRQTLGQGPEFLTYFQNEAQLEKSRLLSDRFSAERPKGSFSTLEIQRTEQGDSAMYLCASRDPTGSYEQYFGPGTRLTVT.

The V call is TRBV19, the J call TRBJ1-1, with a weak D call TRBD1 (5 bases). Trimming cost V 2 bases and J 5 bases, with 12 bases left between them. Germline V CDR1 and CDR2: LNHDA, SQIVND (reference sequence). CDR3 size: 14 residues. In DNA form, the CDR3 reads TGTGCCAGTAGTATACAGGGATGGAGTACTGAAGCTTTCTTT. Amino acids: CASSIQGWSTEAFF.

The J gene is TRBJ2-7, the V gene TRBV5-6; TRBD1 might be the D (5 bases). V was trimmed by 4 bases and J by 3 bases, leaving 17 bases between them. Looked up from germline, CDR1 is SGHDT and CDR2 is YYEEEE. The CDR3 consists of 15 residues. CDR3: CASSQIRVPYYEQYF. The CDR3, as DNA: TGTGCCAGCAGCCAAATCAGGGTTCCCTACTACGAGCAGTACTTC. Variable domain in full (rest from reference TRBV5-6 and TRBJ2-7): DAGVTQSPTHLIKTRGQQVTLRCSPKSGHDTVSWYQQALGQGPQFIFQYYEEEERQRGNFPDRFSGHQFPNYSSELNVNALLLGDSALYLCASSQIRVPYYEQYFGPGTRLTVT.

The chain's CDR3 is CAISEAGSNQPQHF. CDR3 sequence (DNA): TGTGCCATCAGTGAGGCAGGTAGCAATCAGCCCCAGCATTTT. V gene TRBV10-3 combines with J gene TRBJ1-5; D gene unclear. V lost 2 bases, J lost 0 bases, and 5 bases lay in between. Germline V gene data show CDR1 as ENHRY and CDR2 as SYGVKD. CDR3 length: 14 amino acids.

The V gene is TRBV27, the J gene TRBJ1-2; no clear D gene. This CDR3 is 13 amino acids long. Germline CDR1 MNHEY, CDR2 SMNVEV (reference sequence). Between the trimmed V and J ends, which lost 2 bases and 4 bases, there was a span of 8 bases. The CDR3 loop reads CASSLESSYGYTF. As DNA, the CDR3 is TGTGCCAGCAGTTTAGAGTCTTCCTATGGCTACACCTTC.

The rearrangement links TRBV10-3 to TRBJ1-4, with TRBD1 as a possible D gene (5 bases). V shed 3 bases and J shed 7 bases, with 15 bases lying between them. The V gene's germline CDR1 is ENHRY and CDR2 SYGVKD. This CDR3 spans 15 amino acids. This CDR3 is CAISDGGGRGEKLFF. The CDR3 DNA reads TGTGCCATCAGTGATGGTGGGGGGAGAGGTGAAAAACTGTTTTTT.

This chain links TRBV11-2 with TRBJ2-2; TRBD1 agrees at 10 bases. Germline assignment: CDR1 SGHAT and CDR2 FQNNGV. This CDR3 spans 15 amino acids. The V and J ends lost 6 bases and 3 bases, in that order; junction bases with no gene match: 4. The CDR3 bases are TGTGCCAGCAGTCCGGGACAGGGGTACACCGGGGAGCTGTTTTTT. Encoded protein: CASSPGQGYTGELFF.

V usage is TRBV6-5 and J usage is TRBJ1-5, with 8 bases lining up with TRBD1. Germline V lookup: CDR1 MNHEY, CDR2 SVGAGI. The CDR3 has 14 residues. J was trimmed by 5 bases and V by 6 bases; bases with no gene match: 6. The CDR3 DNA follows: TGTGCCAGCAGACCGAGGACAGGGCATCAGCCCCAGCATTTT. This sequence encodes CASRPRTGHQPQHF.

Only a few counts were recorded for this clone. This sequence joins TRBV19 and TRBJ1-5, with D uncertain. Germline values: CDR1 LNHDA, CDR2 SQIVND (reference sequence). CDR3 length: 16 residues. The V and J ends lost 1 base and 6 bases respectively, with 16 bases between them. The CDR3 loop is CASSIGKGGGFQPQHF. The CDR3 bases are TGTGCCAGTAGTATAGGGAAGGGTGGAGGTTTTCAGCCCCAGCATTTT.

V is TRBV11-2 and J is TRBJ1-3, with D possibly being TRBD1 (5 bases). CDR1 is SGHAT and CDR2 is FQNNGV in the germline V gene. Trimming left V 3 bases short and J 4 bases short, with 19 bases between. CDR3 length equals 17 residues. The CDR3 is CASSFQTQGLRGNTIYF. For the CDR3, the DNA is TGTGCCAGCAGCTTCCAAACGCAGGGTCTGCGCGGAAACACCATATATTTT. Complete variable domain (other parts from reference TRBV11-2 and TRBJ1-3): EAGVAQSPRYKIIEKRQSVAFWCNPISGHATLYWYQQILGQGPKLLIQFQNNGVVDDSQLPKDRFSAERLKGVDSTLKIQPAKLEDSAVYLCASSFQTQGLRGNTIYFGEGSWLTVV.